The clone carrying this T cell receptor beta chain was observed many times. Its antigen remains unidentified. The sample originates from a study of CD8 T cells in ankylosing spondylitis. Study-wide findings and caveats: Clones linked to the disease showed a CD8+ phenotype. They occurred at relatively low frequencies in peripheral blood.

Germline V CDR1 and CDR2: SGHRS, YFSETQ. Losses at the gene ends were 4 bases for V and 8 bases for J; bases not matched to a gene: 12. CDR3 length: 16 residues. It was by quantitative 5'-RACE with molecular barcodes that TCR beta libraries were made. Using its own MiXCR run on the 5' RACE reads, TCRdb lists one record per CDR3 protein. The sample comprises 210,000 or so distinct CDR3 sequences, over 7% of which are singletons, and around 4.4% rests with the top ten. What was sequenced was blood, either unsorted or a sorted T cell fraction (not recorded which). The chain is built from TRBV5-1 and TRBJ1-6; 7 bases match TRBD1. This clonotype was obtained from a female donor with ankylosing spondylitis or in good health (not recorded which). Here the CDR3 DNA reads TGCGCCAGCAGCCCTGGGACAGCCGCCCTCCATTCACCCCTCCACTTT. This gives the protein CASSPGTAALHSPLHF.